The next 2 T cell receptor beta chains were all read from a single sample in a study of metastatic and nonmetastatic thyroid tumors. Thyroid surgery was preceded by no treatment in any patient. Using MiXCR, TCRdb re-called clones from the PCR reads. The sample contains around 30,000 clones, approximately 15% of which appear only once. Sequenced input: blood. All receptors come from a female donor with papillary thyroid cancer or a benign thyroid nodule (not recorded which). Some clones in this sample may be carry-over from other donors' samples.

This clone occurred many times. The rearrangement uses TRBV3-1 and TRBJ2-1; no firm D call. Trimming stripped 3 bases from V and 6 bases from J, with 12 bases between. The CDR3 is made up of 14 amino acids. CDR1 LGHDT and CDR2 YNNKEL come from the germline V gene (reference sequence). DNA for the CDR3: TGTGCCAGCAGCCACCTACCAGAGATCAATGAGCAGTTCTTC. The encoded protein is CASSHLPEINEQFF.

The table lists this clone with a few counts. Since no conserved phenylalanine or tryptophan closes the CDR3, a read error is the likely cause. The chain has TRBV6-1 and TRBJ2-1, with D hard to call. Germline loops: CDR1 MNHNS, CDR2 SASEGT. This CDR3 is 13 amino acids long. V was pared by 6 bases and J by 1 base, with 7 bases between. CDR3 in amino acids: CASRLVSYNEQFL. The CDR3 DNA sequence: TGTGCCAGCAGGTTGGTATCCTACAATGAGCAGTTCCTC.